The T cell receptor (beta chain) described here comes from a study of OX40 agonist ivuxolimab in advanced cancers. Study observations and caveats: Patients who responded partially at 0.1-3.0 mg/kg showed clonal expansion ranking among the lowest. The average count of expanded clones was higher among CD8+ T cells than among CD4+.

Of note for this clone: Antigen unknown.

Assay used: immunoSEQ multiplex PCR; TCRdb lists only in-frame clones, some missing. This table holds about 80,000 clones, roughly 84% found once. Autoimmune disease history or systemic immunosuppression led to patient exclusion. The CDR3 is made up of 14 amino acids. Deletions cut 3 bases from V and 0 bases from J, with 6 bases between. The germline V gene encodes CDR1 SGHRS and CDR2 YFSETQ. The sequence derives from an adult with an advanced solid tumor such as melanoma, head and neck, liver or kidney cancer. Sequenced material: CD4+ or CD8+ T cells sorted from blood, taken in a trial of the OX40 agonist ivuxolimab. The chain couples TRBV5-1 to TRBJ2-2; D could derive from TRBD1 or TRBD2 (5 bases each). DNA of the CDR3: TGCGCCAGCAGCTGGGACCCGAACACCGGGGAGCTGTTTTTT. Encoded protein: CASSWDPNTGELFF.